This T cell receptor (beta chain) derives from a study of blood T cells in healthy people across ages. The germline V gene encodes CDR1 GTSNPN and CDR2 SVGIG (reference sequence). The CDR3 length is 15 residues. V shed 2 bases and J shed 4 bases, with 14 bases lying between them. Combining a sample-barcoded 5' primer with a J-beta primer mix, a second PCR ran for roughly 7 to 12 cycles. TCRdb ran MiXCR on the 5' RACE reads and lists one entry per CDR3 protein. The repertoire has approximately 880,000 distinct CDR3 sequences, roughly 43% of them found once; the top ten carry roughly 13%. Source material: blood. This receptor was identified in a young man in good health. The chain carries TRBV30 and TRBJ1-4; no definite D call. CDR3 coding DNA: TGTGCCTGGAGTTGGACGACGGCATATAATGAAAAACTGTTTTTT. As protein: CAWSWTTAYNEKLFF. Full variable domain (remainder filled in from reference TRBV30 and TRBJ1-4): SQTIHQWPATLVQPVGSPLSLECTVEGTSNPNLYWYRQAAGRGLQLLFYSVGIGQISSEVPQNLSASRPQDRQFILSSKKLLLSDSGFYLCAWSWTTAYNEKLFFGSGTQLSVL.